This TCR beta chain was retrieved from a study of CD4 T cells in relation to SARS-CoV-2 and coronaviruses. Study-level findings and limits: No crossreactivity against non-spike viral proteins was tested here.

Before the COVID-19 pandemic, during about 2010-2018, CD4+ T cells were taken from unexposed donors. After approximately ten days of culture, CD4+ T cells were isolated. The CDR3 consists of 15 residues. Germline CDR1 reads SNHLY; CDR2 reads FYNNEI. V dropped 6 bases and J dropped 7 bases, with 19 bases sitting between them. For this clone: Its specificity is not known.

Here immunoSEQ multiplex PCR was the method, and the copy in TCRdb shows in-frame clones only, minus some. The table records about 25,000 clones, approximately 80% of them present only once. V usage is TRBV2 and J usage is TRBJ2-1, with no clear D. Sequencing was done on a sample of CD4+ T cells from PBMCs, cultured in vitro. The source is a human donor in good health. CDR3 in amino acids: CASRSPAQARNEQFF. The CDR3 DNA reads TGTGCCAGCAGGTCCCCGGCCCAAGCAAGGAATGAGCAGTTCTTC.